This TCR beta chain comes out of a study of shared clonotypes between healthy human individuals. Study information: Per donor, CD8 memory used one plate, CD8 naive used two, CD4 memory used three and CD4 naive used three. Study observations and caveats: As a rule, naive subsets had a larger estimated richness than memory subsets.

All participating donors were Caucasian adults from Nashville, Tennessee. The CD4+ fraction was divided into a CD45RA+ naive subset and a CD45RA-negative memory subset. The germline V gene has CDR1 MDHEN and CDR2 SYDVKM. Between the trimmed V and J ends, which lost 5 bases and 1 base, there was a span of 16 bases. This CDR3 comprises 16 residues. The table came from immunoSEQ multiplex PCR; TCRdb's copy has only in-frame clones and leaves some out. This sample has about 1,500,000 clones; more than 95% occur once, and the top ten carry approximately 1.1%. Note on this clone: The antigen remains undetermined.

J is TRBJ2-3 and V is TRBV28; no definite D call. This receptor was identified in a man aged 25-45 years in good health. Sequenced sample: naive CD4+ T cells sorted from blood. Subset meaning: CD45RA+ positively selected. The CDR3 here is CASSKLIGLGTDTQYF. The CDR3 DNA reads as TGTGCCAGCAGTAAACTAATAGGCTTGGGCACAGATACGCAGTATTTT.